These 9 T cell receptor beta chains share one sample of origin, sequenced in a study of T cells in women clearing cervical HPV infection. The protocol was immunoSEQ multiplex PCR, while the TCRdb copy is restricted to in-frame clones and leaves out a portion. With some 16,000 clones in the sample, the ten largest clones hold roughly a tenth. Sequencing was performed on blood buffy coat. The receptors stem from a woman between 18 and 70 years old with a cervical HPV16 infection that either progressed to CIN3+ or cleared (not recorded which).

About this clone itself: The CDR3 end is not reached by the read, which stops 3 residues before it; the germline J gene fills it in. The chain joins TRBV5-6 to TRBJ2-3; maybe TRBD2 (6 bases). This CDR3 is built from 15 residues. The germline V gene encodes CDR1 SGHDT and CDR2 YYEEEE. This chain's CDR3 is CASSLAAGYVQPQYF. CDR3 DNA (partial): TGTGCCAGCAGCTTGGCGGCGGGGTATGTTCAGCCG.

To note about this clone: The read comes to an end 3 residues before the CDR3 does, leaving the germline J gene to fill in the end. The chain employs TRBV29-1 and TRBJ2-3; TRBD2 matches 13 bases. Germline V gene lookup returns CDR1 SQVTM and CDR2 ANQGSEA. CDR3 length equals 16 residues. This CDR3 is CSVETSGGLRQETQYF. CDR3 DNA, as far as it was read: TGCAGCGTTGAGACTAGCGGGGGGCTCCGCCAAGAGACG.

This clone is identified as medium-sized (0.01 to 0.1%) from frequency. Read coverage stops 3 residues before the CDR3 terminus; the germline J gene supplies the remainder. The chain joins TRBV5-1 to TRBJ1-1; D uncertain. Germline V lookup: CDR1 SGHRS, CDR2 YFSETQ. CDR3 length equals 14 residues. The V end was cut by 0 bases, the J end by 2 bases, with 8 bases between. The CDR3 region is CASSLEVTNTEAFF. The part of the CDR3 DNA that was read is TGCGCCAGCAGCTTGGAAGTAACAAACACTGAA.

This CDR3 is CSASPGQGYTEAFF. The covered CDR3 bases are TGCAGTGCTAGCCCGGGACAGGGGTACACTGAA. The chain combines TRBV20-1 with TRBJ1-1; 10 bases map to TRBD1. The read comes to an end 3 residues before the CDR3 does, leaving the germline J gene to fill in the end. The CDR3 length is 14 residues. Per the germline V gene, CDR1 is DFQATT and CDR2 is SNEGSKA (reference sequence). J lost 3 bases, V lost 3 bases, and 4 bases had no gene match.

Of note for this clone: The CDR3 extends 3 residues past the end of the read, so its final part is completed from the germline J gene. This sequence joins TRBV18 and TRBJ2-4, with D maybe TRBD1 (8 bases). Germline V gene data show CDR1 as KGHSH and CDR2 as LQKENI. CDR3 length: 13 amino acids. The CDR3 sequence: CASSPDRDYGQYF. The covered CDR3 bases are TGTGCCAGCTCACCGGACAGGGACTATGGT.

Concerning this clone: The read falls 3 residues short of the CDR3 end, and the missing part is taken from the germline J gene. This chain connects TRBV18 to TRBJ1-6; 7 nucleotides match TRBD1. The CDR3 has 16 residues. Germline-derived CDR1 and CDR2 are KGHSH and LQKENI. Trimming removed 1 base from V and 7 bases from J; junction bases left unmatched: 7. Partial CDR3 DNA: TGTGCCAGCTCACCACAGGGGGCTGCGGGGAATTCACCC. Amino acids: CASSPQGAAGNSP. The full-length CDR3 reads as CASSPQGAAGNSPLHF.

Concerning this clone: The CDR3 extends 3 residues past the end of the read, so its final part is completed from the germline J gene. V is TRBV7-9 and J is TRBJ2-3, with D tentatively TRBD1 (6 bases). CDR1 is SEHNR, CDR2 FQNEAQ, per germline (reference sequence). The CDR3 is 13 amino acids. The sequenced CDR3 bases are TGTGCCAGCAGCTTGAGCGGCCAGGGGACG. Translated: CASSLSGQGT. From start to end, the CDR3 is CASSLSGQGTQYF. The entire variable domain, with the rest obtained from reference TRBV7-9 and TRBJ2-3, is as follows: DTGVSQNPRHKITKRGQNVTFRCDPISEHNRLYWYRQTLGQGPEFLTYFQNEAQLEKSRLLSDRFSAERPKGSFSTLEIQRTEQGDSAMYLCASSLSGQGTQYFGPGTRLTVL.

Points on this clone: The CDR3 is cut off 3 residues early in the read; its end comes from the germline J gene. J is TRBJ1-5 and V is TRBV7-9; 7 bases fit TRBD1. This CDR3 contains 14 residues. Germline CDR1 and CDR2: SEHNR and FQNEAQ (reference sequence). Losses at the gene ends were 5 bases for V and 3 bases for J; bases not matched to a gene: 4. The sequenced part of the CDR3 DNA is TGTGCCAGCAGCCTGGGACAGCCCAATCAGCCC. Amino acid sequence: CASSLGQPNQP. The entire CDR3 protein reads CASSLGQPNQPQHF.

Remarks on this clone: The CDR3 end lies 3 residues beyond the end of the read and is filled in from the germline J gene. The rearrangement uses TRBV5-1 and TRBJ1-5; 7 bases are shared with TRBD1. Trimming cost V 0 bases and J 4 bases; bases outside gene matches: 4. There are 15 residues in the CDR3. CDR1 is SGHRS, CDR2 YFSETQ, per germline. Incomplete CDR3 DNA: TGCGCCAGCAGCTTGGGAGGGGGCCCTAATCAGCCC. Its protein is CASSLGGGPNQP. The full CDR3 reads CASSLGGGPNQPQHF.